The clone carrying this T cell receptor beta chain was seen more than once but under ten times. Its antigen is not known. The PCR made use of 60 Vbeta and 13 Jbeta primers. Some clones are missing from TCRdb's copy, which holds only in-frame ones; the method was immunoSEQ multiplex PCR. The table includes 150,000 to 200,000 clones, approximately 79% detected once. This entry belongs to a study of cytomegalovirus exposure and HLA in healthy donors. Study outcomes and limitations: It was likely that a cluster of highly shared sequence variants was a sequencing artifact. Earlier analysis yielded a pattern in which most TCR beta V segments were productive about 90% or about 30% of the time. HLA alleles showed associations with around 15,000 TCR beta sequences in a later analysis, at a 0.05 false discovery rate.

V shed 1 base and J 2 bases; nucleotides not matched to a gene: 5. The CDR3 contains 17 residues. Germline V gene sequence: CDR1 MGHRA, CDR2 YSYEKL. This sequence was found in a man aged 40-50 years in good health and CMV-seropositive. Sequences were obtained from PBMCs. The genes are TRBV4-1 and TRBJ2-2; 9 nucleotides agree with TRBD2. CDR3 protein: CASSQVGLAGNTGELFF. In nucleotides, the CDR3 is TGCGCCAGCAGCCAAGTTGGGCTAGCGGGAAACACCGGGGAGCTGTTTTTT.